This T cell receptor beta chain was found in a study of human T cells and chemical hapten exposure. TCRdb processed the RACE reads anew with MiXCR; each CDR3 protein has one entry. The sample records approximately 100,000 distinct CDR3 sequences, around 12% being singletons. The V and J ends lost 5 bases and 4 bases respectively, with 17 bases between them. The CDR3 has 15 amino acids. A few counts support this clonotype. What it binds is unknown. As to time point: pre-sensitization, week 0. As for treatment: therapeutic diphenylcyclopropenone sensitization with weekly scalp DPC. General study results and limits: With patch test score, the counts of PT1 expanded TCRs showed a positive correlation.

The clonotype originates from a woman in her 50s with alopecia areata. Some clones in this sample may be carry-over from other donors' samples. The material sequenced was whole blood, taken in connection with sensitization to the hapten diphenylcyclopropenone (DPC). The chain carries TRBV12-3 or TRBV12-4 and TRBJ1-1; D is perhaps TRBD1 (6 bases). CDR3 DNA sequence: TGTGCCAGCAGTCCCGGGGGGGGGGCGGTCACTGAAGCTTTCTTT. Amino acid sequence: CASSPGGGAVTEAFF.